The sequence of this T cell receptor beta chain was determined in a study of OX40 agonist ivuxolimab in advanced cancers. This clone has just a few counts. Germline V gene data show CDR1 as MDHEN and CDR2 as SYDVKM. The length of the CDR3 is 16 residues. Trimming at V came to 6 bases and at J to 0 bases, leaving 10 bases not matched to a gene. Measured with immunoSEQ multiplex PCR; TCRdb has only the in-frame clones, and not every one. The sample contains about 80,000 clones, over 85% of which appear only once. Individuals having autoimmune disease history or systemic immunosuppression were not enrolled.

Sample: CD4+ or CD8+ T cells sorted from blood, taken in a trial of the OX40 agonist ivuxolimab. J is TRBJ1-1 and V is TRBV28; 7 bases match TRBD1. This TCR derives from an adult with an advanced solid tumor such as melanoma, head and neck, liver or kidney cancer. This chain's CDR3 is CASSYADGTVNTEAFF. The CDR3 DNA is TGTGCCAGCAGCTACGCCGATGGGACAGTGAACACTGAAGCTTTCTTT. Variable domain in full (rest from reference TRBV28 and TRBJ1-1): DVKVTQSSRYLVKRTGEKVFLECVQDMDHENMFWYRQDPGLGLRLIYFSYDVKMKEKGDIPEGYSVSREKKERFSLILESASTNQTSMYLCASSYADGTVNTEAFFGQGTRLTVV.